This record looks at one T cell receptor beta chain sequence and its context. Sequencing used immunoSEQ multiplex PCR; TCRdb keeps in-frame clones, though not all of them. The sample includes 130,000 or so clones, 90% to 95% of them seen just once. The data were taken from a study of control samples from healthy donors and cancer patients. The clonotype comes from a man in his forties in good health. The sample was blood.

CDR3 sequence (DNA): TGTGCCAGCAGTCGGGCCAGCCCGAACACTGAAGCTTTCTTT. Translated: CASSRASPNTEAFF. The chain links TRBV6-5 to TRBJ1-1; D not resolved. Trimming removed 5 bases from V and 1 base from J, with 11 bases in between. Germline values: CDR1 MNHEY, CDR2 SVGAGI. This CDR3 region has 14 residues.